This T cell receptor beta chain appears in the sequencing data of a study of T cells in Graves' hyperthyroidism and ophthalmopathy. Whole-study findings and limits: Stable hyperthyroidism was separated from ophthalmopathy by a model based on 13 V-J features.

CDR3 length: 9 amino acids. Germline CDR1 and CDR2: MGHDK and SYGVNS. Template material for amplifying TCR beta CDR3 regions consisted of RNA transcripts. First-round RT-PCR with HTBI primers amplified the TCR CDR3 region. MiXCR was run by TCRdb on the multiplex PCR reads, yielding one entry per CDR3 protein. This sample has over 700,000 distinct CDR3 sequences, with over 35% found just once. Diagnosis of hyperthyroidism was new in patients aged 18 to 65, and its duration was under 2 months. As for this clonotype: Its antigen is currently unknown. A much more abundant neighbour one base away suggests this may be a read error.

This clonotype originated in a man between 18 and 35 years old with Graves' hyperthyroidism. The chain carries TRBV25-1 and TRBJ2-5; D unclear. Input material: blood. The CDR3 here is CTSQETQYF. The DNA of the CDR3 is TGTACCAGCCAAGAGACCCAGTACTTC.